This T cell receptor (beta chain) was identified in a study of cytomegalovirus exposure and HLA in healthy donors. Study-level findings and limits: A later analysis linked around 17,000 TCR beta sequences to HLA alleles at 0.05 false discovery rate.

Primers: 60 Vbeta forward and 13 Jbeta reverse. The authors' processing: Per a later analysis, the number of unique TCR beta chains was about 80 million, of which 10 million to 11 million were shared. Libraries were prepared by immunoSEQ multiplex PCR; TCRdb keeps only in-frame clonotypes and omits some of them. Clonal size and the V and J genes are those of that table, whereas D and trimming came from the DNA. The profile shows about 140,000 clones, around 80% of them singletons. V was shortened by 6 bases and J by 6 bases, with 17 bases between the two germline ends. The CDR3 extends over 15 amino acids. In germline, CDR1 is MDHEN, CDR2 SYDVKM. This clone was seen a single time. What it recognizes is unknown.

The sequenced sample was PBMCs. The clonotype comes from a female donor in good health and CMV-seronegative. This chain uses TRBV28 with TRBJ2-2; perhaps TRBD2 as D (5 bases). The chain's CDR3 is CASSPGVVTAGELFF. DNA for the CDR3: TGTGCCAGCAGCCCCGGGGTAGTGACCGCCGGGGAGCTGTTTTTT.